Listed below are T cell receptor beta chains from one sample, sequenced in a study of T cells after yellow fever vaccination. TCRdb independently ran MiXCR on the 5' RACE reads; one entry per CDR3 protein. The profile shows hundreds of thousands of distinct CDR3 sequences, 12% of them singletons. This sample comprised PBMCs, obtained on the day of the yellow fever booster vaccination. The origin of the receptors is a young man who received the YFV17D yellow fever vaccine. Both conserved end residues are part of each CDR3. Fields, in order: V gene, D gene, J gene, clone size, CDR3 protein, CDR3 DNA. D genes are given only for firm matches. Expanded clones get a size class; other rows say once, few or many, or leave the size out.

>TRBV20-1|NA|TRBJ2-5|NA
CSARRGKLETQYF
TGCAGTGCTAGACGGGGGAAATTGGAGACCCAGTACTTC
>TRBV12-3/TRBV12-4|TRBD1|TRBJ2-1|NA
CASRGQVSYNEQFF
TGTGCCAGCAGGGGACAGGTCTCCTACAATGAGCAGTTCTTC
>TRBV14|TRBD1|TRBJ2-1|few
CASRPGFGDRDGEQFF
TGTGCCAGCAGGCCCGGATTTGGGGACAGGGATGGTGAGCAGTTCTTC
>TRBV5-1|NA|TRBJ1-5|NA
CASSPGDSNQPQHF
TGCGCCAGCAGCCCAGGGGACAGCAATCAGCCCCAGCATTTT
>TRBV10-2|NA|TRBJ2-1|NA
CASSEQGKSNEQFF
TGCGCCAGCAGTGAACAGGGTAAATCCAATGAGCAGTTCTTC
>TRBV20-1|NA|TRBJ2-7|NA
CSAKRDQGTYEQYF
TGCAGTGCTAAACGGGACCAGGGAACCTACGAGCAGTACTTC
>TRBV20-1|NA|TRBJ1-6|many
CSAPSLGVYSPLHF
TGCAGTGCTCCTAGTCTGGGGGTTTATTCACCCCTCCACTTT
>TRBV7-9|TRBD1|TRBJ2-5|once
CASSGSGQGTQETQYF
TGTGCCAGCAGCGGGTCGGGACAGGGGACCCAAGAGACCCAGTACTTC
>TRBV4-2|TRBD2|TRBJ2-3|NA
CASSQDTSGSLRDTQYF
TGTGCCAGCAGCCAAGATACCAGCGGGAGCCTTAGAGATACGCAGTATTTT
>TRBV7-9|NA|TRBJ2-1|NA
CASSPKGTFQFNEQFF
TGTGCCAGCAGCCCTAAAGGGACTTTTCAGTTCAATGAGCAGTTCTTC
>TRBV4-3|NA|TRBJ1-6|few
CASSQDPGVNNSPLHF
TGCGCCAGCAGCCAAGATCCCGGAGTTAATAATTCACCCCTCCACTTT
>TRBV9|TRBD2|TRBJ2-1|NA
CASSAEGLKVNNEQFF
TGTGCCAGCAGCGCAGAGGGACTAAAAGTGAACAATGAGCAGTTCTTC
>TRBV20-1|NA|TRBJ2-1|NA
CSARVGGFFLGEQFF
TGCAGTGCTAGAGTAGGGGGGTTCTTTCTGGGGGAGCAGTTCTTC
>TRBV5-1|TRBD2|TRBJ2-7|NA
CASSLGVAGHYEQYF
TGCGCCAGCAGCTTGGGGGTAGCGGGACACTACGAGCAGTACTTC
>TRBV20-1|NA|TRBJ1-2|NA
CSALTAGLSNYGYTF
TGCAGTGCCTTAACCGCGGGGCTTTCTAACTATGGCTACACCTTC
>TRBV6-5|NA|TRBJ2-7|few
CATSTSSYEQYF
TGTGCCACCAGTACCAGCTCCTACGAGCAGTACTTC
>TRBV30|NA|TRBJ2-3|few
CAWSRGATDTQYF
TGTGCCTGGAGTAGAGGTGCCACAGATACGCAGTATTTT
>TRBV20-1|TRBD1|TRBJ2-7|many
CSAGSGTGGGEQYF
TGCAGTGCTGGTTCCGGGACAGGGGGCGGTGAGCAGTACTTC
>TRBV20-1|NA|TRBJ2-7|NA
CSARDWNSGLGYEQYF
TGCAGTGCTAGAGATTGGAACAGTGGGCTGGGCTACGAGCAGTACTTC
>TRBV7-6|TRBD2|TRBJ2-1|few
CASSSSGRYNEQFF
TGTGCCAGCAGCTCTAGCGGCCGTTACAATGAGCAGTTCTTC
>TRBV6-7|NA|TRBJ2-2|NA
CASSSRICNISRAGELFF
TGTGCCAGCAGTTCCCGAATCTGTAACATTTCGAGGGCCGGGGAGCTGTTTTTT
>TRBV6-5|NA|TRBJ1-5|NA
CASSSPGMGQPQHF
TGTGCCAGCAGTTCCCCAGGGATGGGGCAGCCCCAGCATTTT
>TRBV5-1|NA|TRBJ1-5|few
CASSSDGWQPQHF
TGCGCCAGCAGCTCCGACGGTTGGCAGCCCCAGCATTTT
>TRBV5-1|TRBD1|TRBJ2-4|few
CASSAGQGNIQYF
TGCGCCAGCAGCGCGGGACAGGGAAACATTCAGTACTTC
>TRBV7-8|NA|TRBJ2-1|few
CASSLVQTRAHLRYNEQFF
TGTGCCAGCAGCTTAGTCCAGACGAGGGCCCATTTGAGGTACAATGAGCAGTTCTTC
>TRBV27|NA|TRBJ1-2|NA
CASSPTGTRRVYGYTF
TGTGCCAGCAGTCCGACGGGGACAAGGAGGGTCTATGGCTACACCTTC
>TRBV7-2|NA|TRBJ2-7|NA
CASSSDRFYEQYF
TGTGCCAGCAGCTCCGACAGATTCTACGAGCAGTACTTC
>TRBV24-1|TRBD1|TRBJ2-2|few
CATSDPRQGNTGELFF
TGTGCCACCAGTGATCCAAGACAGGGGAACACCGGGGAGCTGTTTTTT